The 27 T cell receptor beta chains listed next were all sequenced from one sample in a study of breast tumors, draining lymph nodes, adjacent tissues. Axillary draining lymph nodes of breast cancer patients supplied the node samples. TCRdb reprocessed the multiplex PCR reads via MiXCR and lists one record per CDR3 protein. The data show 70,000 to 85,000 distinct CDR3 sequences, roughly 19% seen once. The sample taken for sequencing was axillary lymph node tissue. These receptors were obtained from a female donor with breast cancer. Some clones in this sample may be carry-over from other donors' samples.

This clonotype was seen many times. The genes are TRBV4-2 and TRBJ2-5; no clear D. CDR3 length equals 13 residues. V was pared by 3 bases and J by 4 bases, with 9 bases between. The germline CDR1 and CDR2 sequences are LGHNA and YNFKEQ. In DNA, the CDR3 is TGTGCCAGCAGCCAGGAGCCTAGAGAGACCCAGTACTTC. Its protein is CASSQEPRETQYF.

In this sample, this clonotype turned up many times. The genes are TRBV7-9 and TRBJ2-1; 8 nucleotides line up with TRBD1. The V gene end was trimmed by 6 bases and the J gene end by 1 base; junction bases not matched to a gene: 11. The germline V gene has CDR1 SEHNR and CDR2 FQNEAQ (reference sequence). The CDR3 totals 17 residues. CDR3 bases: TGTGCCAGCAGGGGAGCCTATGGACAGGGATCCTACAATGAGCAGTTCTTC. Its translation: CASRGAYGQGSYNEQFF.

Regarding this clonotype: It may be a read error: a sequence one base away is much more abundant. The V gene is TRBV19, the J gene TRBJ2-3, with 15 positions matching TRBD2. Trimming took 4 bases from V and 5 from J; bases not matched to a gene: 4. Germline V gene data show CDR1 as LNHDA and CDR2 as SQIVND (reference sequence). The CDR3 loop spans 16 amino acids. The CDR3 nucleotides are TGTGCCAGTAGTACGGGACTAGCGGGGGGCATAGATACGCAGTATTTT. This sequence encodes CASSTGLAGGIDTQYF.

The chain links TRBV27 to TRBJ1-2, with 7 bases lining up with TRBD1. Germline trimming cut 0 bases from V and 8 bases from J; bases unmatched to any gene: 9. The CDR3 contains 15 residues. Looked up from germline, CDR1 is MNHEY and CDR2 is SMNVEV (reference sequence). DNA for the CDR3: TGTGCCAGCAGTTTATCCCGACAGGGAATAAGAGGCTACACCTTC. Amino acid sequence: CASSLSRQGIRGYTF.

This clonotype was counted many times. The chain links TRBV5-4 to TRBJ2-1; TRBD2 is a possible D gene (6 bases). The CDR3 is 11 residues long. V was clipped by 4 bases and J by 12 bases, with 11 bases between them. In germline, CDR1 is SGHNT, CDR2 YYREEE (reference sequence). The CDR3 region has the DNA TGTGCCAGCAGCCCTGGGCGGGGGCAGTTCTTC. As protein: CASSPGRGQFF.

This clonotype has a count of ten or more. V usage is TRBV20-1 and J usage is TRBJ1-3; 7 bases line up with TRBD1. The CDR3 totals 16 residues. The J segment lost 3 bases and the V segment lost 6 bases, leaving 14 bases of the junction unmatched. CDR1 DFQATT and CDR2 SNEGSKA come from the germline V gene (reference sequence). The CDR3 is CSAPTQGIFGGNTIYF. CDR3 in DNA: TGCAGTGCCCCTACACAGGGGATATTTGGTGGAAACACCATATATTTT.

This clonotype was seen many times. V and J are TRBV24-1 and TRBJ2-3; TRBD1 agrees at 10 bases. The CDR3 is 16 residues long. Unmatched junction bases numbered 9, after V lost 4 bases and J lost 6 bases. In germline, CDR1 is KGHDR, CDR2 SFDVKD. In nucleotides, the CDR3 is TGTGCCACCAGTGACCCCGGGACAGGGGTTCAGGATACGCAGTATTTT. The encoded protein is CATSDPGTGVQDTQYF.

This clonotype came up a few times. This chain links TRBV20-1 with TRBJ2-4; D is ambiguous. Germline V lookup: CDR1 DFQATT, CDR2 SNEGSKA (reference sequence). CDR3 length equals 14 residues. V was trimmed by 3 bases and J by 0 bases, leaving 9 bases between them. The CDR3 region has the DNA TGCAGTGCTAGGGCAAACAGAGCCAAAAACATTCAGTACTTC. This sequence encodes CSARANRAKNIQYF.

The rearrangement uses TRBV7-6 and TRBJ1-1, with D perhaps TRBD1 (6 bases). Germline CDR1 and CDR2: SGHVS and FNYEAQ. This CDR3 contains 15 residues. V gave up 5 bases and J gave up 6 bases, with 19 bases separating them. CDR3 protein: CASSPGRGGSAEAFF. The CDR3, as DNA: TGTGCCAGCAGCCCCGGCAGGGGTGGAAGCGCTGAAGCTTTCTTT.

Of note for this clonotype: In this CDR3 the conserved last residue, phenylalanine or tryptophan, is missing, so a read error is likely. The chain links TRBV28 to TRBJ2-7; 7 nucleotides line up with TRBD2. Per the germline V gene, CDR1 is MDHEN and CDR2 is SYDVKM. After removal of 8 bases from V and 4 bases from J, the junction contained 17 bases not matched to a gene. The CDR3 covers 16 residues. Here the CDR3 DNA reads TGTGCCAGCGACAATCGAAGGCGGGAGAATCTTTACGAGCAGTACTCC. Its translation: CASDNRRRENLYEQYS.

This clonotype was seen at least ten times. The chain combines TRBV9 with TRBJ2-3; D not certain. This CDR3 is 15 amino acids long. Germline assignment: CDR1 SGDLS and CDR2 YYNGEE. Trimming pared 2 bases from V and 0 bases from J, leaving 10 bases between. The CDR3 protein is CASSVGGSSTDTQYF. Here the CDR3 DNA reads TGTGCCAGCAGCGTGGGCGGTTCTAGCACAGATACGCAGTATTTT.

This clonotype appeared many times. This sequence joins TRBV5-6 and TRBJ2-7; TRBD1 agrees at 7 bases. J was trimmed by 0 bases and V by 3 bases; bases with no gene match: 6. The CDR3 totals 15 residues. The germline gives CDR1 SGHDT, CDR2 YYEEEE. In DNA, the CDR3 is TGTGCCAGCAGCTCCCGACAGGGCAACTCCTACGAGCAGTACTTC. Protein: CASSSRQGNSYEQYF.

Comment on this clonotype: The conserved phenylalanine or tryptophan is not found at the CDR3 terminus, so this likely reflects a read error. The chain is built from TRBV24-1 and TRBJ2-3; the D is unclear. The DNA end lines up better with TRBJ1-5; the J call may be wrong. Germline CDR1 reads KGHDR; CDR2 reads SFDVKD. The CDR3 covers 17 residues. CDR3 coding DNA: TGTGCCACCAGTGATCCCCATCGAGGCGCTAGCACAGATACGCAGCATTCT. This encodes CATSDPHRGASTDTQHS.

This clonotype has just a few counts. This rearrangement joins TRBV14 to TRBJ2-7; the D is unclear. There are 12 residues in the CDR3. V shed 1 base and J shed 2 bases, with 3 bases lying between them. Germline loops: CDR1 SGHDN, CDR2 FVKESK. CDR3 loop: CASSQVPYEQYF. CDR3 in DNA: TGTGCCAGCAGCCAAGTTCCCTACGAGCAGTACTTC.

The rearrangement links TRBV28 to TRBJ2-1, with 7 bases fitting TRBD2. The germline V gene has CDR1 MDHEN and CDR2 SYDVKM. J was trimmed by 5 bases and V by 0 bases; bases with no gene match: 13. This CDR3 has 18 residues. The CDR3 nucleotides are TGTGCCAGCAGTTTATGGGGGCGGGTCGGGAGGAGCGACAATGAGCAGTTCTTC. It translates to CASSLWGRVGRSDNEQFF. The variable domain in full, with the rest retrieved from reference TRBV28 and TRBJ2-1, is DVKVTQSSRYLVKRTGEKVFLECVQDMDHENMFWYRQDPGLGLRLIYFSYDVKMKEKGDIPEGYSVSREKKERFSLILESASTNQTSMYLCASSLWGRVGRSDNEQFFGPGTRLTVL.

There are many counts of this clonotype. The chain couples TRBV7-8 to TRBJ2-7, with a tentative D call TRBD2 (6 bases). This CDR3 spans 14 amino acids. The V gene's germline CDR1 is SGHVS and CDR2 FQNEAQ. With 5 bases removed from V and 7 bases from J, the gap between germline ends came to 18 bases. The CDR3 DNA sequence: TGTGCCAGCAGCCCCCCGGGACTCCCCTTGGAGCAGTACTTC. This sequence encodes CASSPPGLPLEQYF.

This clonotype showed up many times. The chain couples TRBV3-1 to TRBJ2-7; D gene unclear. This CDR3 is 11 amino acids long. Germline loops: CDR1 LGHDT, CDR2 YNNKEL (reference sequence). The ends were cut back, 1 base at V and 5 bases at J, with 3 bases in the middle. The CDR3 DNA reads as TGTGCCAGCAGCCAAGTCCACGAGCAGTACTTC. Translating gives CASSQVHEQYF.

This clonotype showed up many times. Here the CDR3 reads CATSDRRVREQYF. The CDR3 bases are TGTGCCACCAGTGATAGACGGGTCCGGGAGCAGTACTTC. J is TRBJ2-7 and V is TRBV24-1; unclear D gene. V was cut by 3 bases and J by 7 bases, with 12 bases left in between. This CDR3 has 13 amino acids. Germline values: CDR1 KGHDR, CDR2 SFDVKD.

This clonotype occurred many times. This chain joins TRBV20-1 and TRBJ2-3; 7 nucleotides match TRBD2. Unmatched junction bases numbered 10, after V lost 4 bases and J lost 0 bases. Germline V lookup: CDR1 DFQATT, CDR2 SNEGSKA (reference sequence). The CDR3 runs to 16 residues. Here the CDR3 DNA reads TGCAGTGCTAACGGACGGGCGGGAGAGAGCACAGATACGCAGTATTTT. This sequence encodes CSANGRAGESTDTQYF.

This clonotype was picked up many times. The V call is TRBV20-1, the J call TRBJ2-7; perhaps TRBD2 as D (6 bases). CDR3 length: 13 residues. The germline V and J ends were trimmed by 5 bases and 4 bases, with 15 bases remaining between them. Germline V gene sequence: CDR1 DFQATT, CDR2 SNEGSKA (reference sequence). CDR3 sequence: CSAGGPGGYEQYF. The CDR3 nucleotides are TGCAGTGCTGGGGGACCCGGAGGGTACGAGCAGTACTTC.

This clonotype has only a few counts. V and J are TRBV30 and TRBJ2-5; 7 bases map to TRBD2. The CDR3 has 14 amino acids. CDR1 and CDR2 from the germline V gene are GTSNPN and SVGIG (reference sequence). V lost 2 bases to trimming and J lost 2 bases; unmatched junction nucleotides: 5. The CDR3 DNA is TGTGCCTGGAGTCCTGGGACTACGCAAGAGACCCAGTACTTC. Encoded protein: CAWSPGTTQETQYF.

In this sample, this clonotype turned up many times. The rearrangement joins TRBV20-1 to TRBJ2-1; 11 positions agree with TRBD1. Per germline, CDR1 DFQATT and CDR2 SNEGSKA (reference sequence). Unmatched junction bases numbered 10, after V lost 6 bases and J lost 6 bases. CDR3 length equals 15 residues. The CDR3, as DNA: TGCAGTGCGCGATCCGGGACAGGGGGTTTCAATGAGCAGTTCTTC. Amino acid sequence: CSARSGTGGFNEQFF.

This clonotype was detected ten times or more. This chain links TRBV5-1 with TRBJ2-3; 8 bases map to TRBD1. Germline trimming cut 4 bases from V and 0 bases from J; bases unmatched to any gene: 10. CDR1 is SGHRS and CDR2 is YFSETQ in the germline V gene. This CDR3 comprises 17 residues. CDR3 in amino acids: CASSPADRGTSTDTQYF. CDR3 DNA: TGCGCCAGCAGCCCAGCCGACAGGGGTACAAGCACAGATACGCAGTATTTT.

Details on this clonotype: Possible read error: a much larger clone is one base away. The chain couples TRBV6-1 to TRBJ2-1; D uncertain. Trimming pared 8 bases from V and 1 base from J, leaving 12 bases between. This CDR3 contains 14 residues. Germline assignment: CDR1 MNHNS and CDR2 SASEGT. CDR3 DNA: TGTGCCAGCGTACGGGTAACATCCTACAATGAGCAGTTCTTC. This translates into CASVRVTSYNEQFF.

There are a few counts of this clonotype. The V and J genes are TRBV28 and TRBJ2-1; TRBD2 matches at 7 bases. V trimming: 6 bases; J trimming: 4 bases; junction bases outside the gene matches: 9. The CDR3 runs to 15 residues. Germline CDR1 MDHEN, CDR2 SYDVKM. In nucleotides, the CDR3 is TGTGCCAGCAGATTGTCCCGCGGGAGATACAATGAGCAGTTCTTC. This translates into CASRLSRGRYNEQFF.

The chain carries TRBV27 and TRBJ1-4; 10 nucleotides align to TRBD1. Germline V gives CDR1 MNHEY, CDR2 SMNVEV (reference sequence). V lost 4 bases to trimming and J lost 7 bases; unmatched junction nucleotides: 9. The CDR3 runs to 16 residues. The DNA for the CDR3 is TGTGCCAGCAGTTGGAGACGACAGGGGGCGGGTGAAAAACTGTTTTTT. Translated, it gives CASSWRRQGAGEKLFF.

Ten or more counts support this clonotype. This chain uses TRBV5-8 with TRBJ2-2; D gene ambiguous. There are 15 residues in the CDR3. V lost 0 bases, J lost 7 bases, and 13 bases lay in between. Germline lookup yields CDR1 SGHTS and CDR2 YDEGEE. CDR3 nucleotides: TGTGCCAGCAGCTTGGAGGGAACCTCCGACGGGGAGCTGTTTTTT. It is translated as CASSLEGTSDGELFF. Full variable domain (remainder filled in from reference TRBV5-8 and TRBJ2-2): EAGVTQSPTHLIKTRGQQATLRCSPISGHTSVYWYQQALGLGLQFLLWYDEGEERNRGNFPPRFSGRQFPNYSSELNVNALELEDSALYLCASSLEGTSDGELFFGEGSRLTVL.